The clone carrying this T cell receptor beta chain has just a few counts. The target antigen is unknown. UMIs and sample barcodes were carried by the TCR alpha and TCR beta cDNA libraries that 5'RACE produced using constant-segment primers. Each CDR3 protein is one row after TCRdb ran MiXCR on the 5' RACE reads. The table records 180,000 or so distinct CDR3 sequences, around 16% of them present only once. These data are taken from a study of T-cell memory formation after mild COVID-19. Study-level results: CD4+ clones that contracted lay mainly in CM and EM; CD8+ ones lay in EMRA. There was no confirmation that second-wave clones peaking on day 37 were SARS-CoV-2 specific. Pre-infection memory harbored some responding clones, suggesting cross-reactive memory joined.

This CDR3 has 16 amino acids. J was trimmed by 10 bases and V by 2 bases; bases with no gene match: 14. Germline lookup yields CDR1 MGHRA and CDR2 YSYEKL. The TCR sequence derives from an adult woman who had mild COVID-19 (a few samples of this study predate the infection). Cell type and time point are not known. Sequences were obtained from PBMCs or a T cell subset sorted from them (not recorded which). The chain uses TRBV4-1 and TRBJ2-1, with 7 bases aligning to TRBD1. Here the CDR3 DNA reads TGCGCCAGCAGCCAATCCGGGACAGCCAGATTAGACGAGCAGTTCTTC. This sequence encodes CASSQSGTARLDEQFF.